The subject of this entry is one T cell receptor (beta chain). Antigen: not known. This sample is drawn from a study of shared clonotypes between healthy human individuals. Study-level findings and limits: Rarefaction revealed incomplete sorted-subset sequencing despite large depth.

Genomic DNA (from each subset) was split evenly across several immunoSEQ plates. Method: immunoSEQ multiplex PCR; TCRdb's copy keeps in-frame clones and lacks some. The sample consists of hundreds of thousands of clones, less than 80% of them appearing once. The CDR3 sequence is 14 residues long. Trimming stripped 3 bases from V and 8 bases from J, with 14 bases between. CDR1 and CDR2 (germline): SEHNR, FQNEAQ (reference sequence). The clonotype comes from a woman aged 25-40 years in good health. What was sequenced was memory CD4+ T cells sorted from blood. As to subset: CD45RA-negative fraction. The chain has TRBV7-9 and TRBJ2-1, with D unclear. The CDR3 region has the DNA TGTGCCAGCAGCTTTGGATTACCCCCCGATGAGCAGTTCTTC. Residues: CASSFGLPPDEQFF.